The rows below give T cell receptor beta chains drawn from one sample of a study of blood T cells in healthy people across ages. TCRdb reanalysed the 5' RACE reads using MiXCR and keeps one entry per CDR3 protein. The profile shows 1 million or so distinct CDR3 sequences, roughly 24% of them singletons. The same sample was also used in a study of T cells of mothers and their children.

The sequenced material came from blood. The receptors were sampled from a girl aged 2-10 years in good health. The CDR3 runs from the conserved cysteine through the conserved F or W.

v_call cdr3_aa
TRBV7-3 CASSLPQGAGETQYF
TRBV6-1 CASSVASGSASYNEQFF
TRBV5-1 CASSPFDLENTEAFF
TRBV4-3 CASSQGGASTDTQYF
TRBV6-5 CASTGLEETQYF
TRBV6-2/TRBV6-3 CASSFRFGTSENIQYF
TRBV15 CATSRRDRDEAFF
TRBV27 CASVVWAGDPQETQYF
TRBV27 CASSALNSPLHF
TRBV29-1 CSVLTDLYGYTF
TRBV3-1 CASSRTISTGGYEQYF
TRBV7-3 CASSPYPSYGYTF
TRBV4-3 CASSQDLAASSYGYTF
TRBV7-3 CASSFGDTDTQYF
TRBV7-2 CASSLDVGGGYGYTF
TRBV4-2 CASSQGSASGVNIQYF
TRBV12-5 CASARPGEETQYF
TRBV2 CASLGVQETQYF
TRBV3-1 CASSHTTAGVYNEQFF
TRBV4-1 CASSQAGGGNQPQHF
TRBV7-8 CASSSGLPNNEQFF
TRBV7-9 CASSLAGTQTQYF
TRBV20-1 CSARLRLTDTQYF
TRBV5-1 CASSFQGGADTQYF
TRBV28 CASSPGGGQKLFF
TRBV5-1 CASTPTGTAYEQYF
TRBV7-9 CASSSTGSDHQETQYF
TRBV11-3 CASSRPSGVETQYF
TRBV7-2 CASSLGGVGDTEAFF
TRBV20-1 CSASGAMISPLHF
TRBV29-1 CSVDLENTEAFF
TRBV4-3 CASSQRYGASYEQYF
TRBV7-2 CASSPGSGRIGGEQFF